This is a list of T cell receptor beta chains from one sample in a study of T-cell reconstitution after alpha-beta-depleted transplantation in children. MiXCR, run by TCRdb on the PCR reads, gives a single entry per CDR3 protein. This table has 600,000 to 800,000 distinct CDR3 sequences, around 14% appearing once. The source material was PBMCs, sampled before TCRalphabeta/CD19-depleted stem cell transplant. All receptors come from a girl aged 2 to 9 with congenital amegakaryocytic thrombocytopenia, due to receive a stem cell transplant. Each CDR3 is given with its conserved first and last residue. D genes are given only for firm matches. Size values are once, few and many counts, or a class for expanded clones, and some rows have none.

CDR3: CASSRLLAGASDTQYF
DNA: TGTGCCAGCAGTCGGTTACTAGCGGGAGCCTCAGATACGCAGTATTTT
V: TRBV7-8
D: TRBD2
size: .
J: TRBJ2-3

CDR3: CASSPPGGGNYNEQFF
DNA: TGTGCCAGCAGCCCCCCCGGGGGGGGGAATTACAATGAGCAGTTCTTC
V: TRBV7-9
D: TRBD2
size: many
J: TRBJ2-1

CDR3: CASSLAPPEQFF
DNA: TGCGCCAGCAGCTTAGCACCCCCTGAGCAGTTCTTC
V: TRBV5-1
D: .
size: .
J: TRBJ2-1

CDR3: CATSGRLAGVTDTQYF
DNA: TGTGCCACCAGCGGGAGACTAGCGGGAGTGACAGATACGCAGTATTTT
V: TRBV15
D: TRBD2
size: many
J: TRBJ2-3

CDR3: CASSPTNQGVNEQFF
DNA: TGCGCCAGCAGCCCTACTAATCAGGGGGTCAATGAGCAGTTCTTC
V: TRBV4-1
D: TRBD1
size: many
J: TRBJ2-1

CDR3: CASTRPETGGSDTQYF
DNA: TGCGCCAGCACTCGACCAGAGACAGGGGGCTCAGATACGCAGTATTTT
V: TRBV5-1
D: TRBD1
size: few
J: TRBJ2-3

CDR3: CASSRNVSYEQYF
DNA: TGTGCCAGCAGCAGGAATGTTTCCTACGAGCAGTACTTC
V: TRBV21-1
D: .
size: few
J: TRBJ2-7

CDR3: CASSVAETGPYEQYF
DNA: TGTGCCAGCAGCGTTGCCGAGACAGGCCCCTACGAGCAGTACTTC
V: TRBV7-9
D: .
size: .
J: TRBJ2-7

CDR3: CASSLAVLANLEQYF
DNA: TGTGCCAGCAGCTTGGCTGTACTAGCGAATCTCGAGCAGTACTTC
V: TRBV11-2
D: TRBD2
size: .
J: TRBJ2-7

CDR3: CSARPNWDTQYF
DNA: TGCAGTGCTAGACCTAACTGGGATACGCAGTATTTT
V: TRBV20-1
D: .
size: many
J: TRBJ2-3

CDR3: CATIPGTSGKGSNEQFF
DNA: TGTGCCACCATACCAGGGACTAGCGGGAAAGGTTCTAATGAGCAGTTCTTC
V: TRBV10-3
D: TRBD2
size: .
J: TRBJ2-1

CDR3: CASSSPGGWDTQYF
DNA: TGTGCCAGCAGCTCTCCGGGAGGGTGGGATACGCAGTATTTT
V: TRBV11-2
D: TRBD2
size: .
J: TRBJ2-3

CDR3: CASSLVAFDYAVETQYF
DNA: TGTGCCAGCAGTTTAGTCGCCTTCGACTACGCGGTTGAGACCCAGTACTTC
V: TRBV12-3/TRBV12-4
D: .
size: many
J: TRBJ2-5

CDR3: CASSEKGVHEQYF
DNA: TGTGCCAGCAGCGAAAAAGGGGTCCACGAGCAGTACTTC
V: TRBV7-9
D: .
size: few
J: TRBJ2-7

CDR3: CSAREYRSGRADEQYF
DNA: TGCAGTGCTAGAGAGTACCGGAGCGGGAGGGCCGACGAGCAGTACTTC
V: TRBV20-1
D: TRBD2
size: .
J: TRBJ2-7

CDR3: CASSSSYTDTQYF
DNA: TGTGCCAGCAGTTCCTCATACACAGATACGCAGTATTTT
V: TRBV27
D: .
size: .
J: TRBJ2-3

CDR3: CATSRGTIEYEKLFF
DNA: TGTGCCACCAGCAGAGGGACAATCGAATATGAAAAACTGTTTTTT
V: TRBV15
D: .
size: many
J: TRBJ1-4

CDR3: CATGQGWGAGNQPQHF
DNA: TGTGCAACTGGACAGGGCTGGGGCGCCGGCAATCAGCCCCAGCATTTT
V: TRBV10-3
D: TRBD1
size: many
J: TRBJ1-5